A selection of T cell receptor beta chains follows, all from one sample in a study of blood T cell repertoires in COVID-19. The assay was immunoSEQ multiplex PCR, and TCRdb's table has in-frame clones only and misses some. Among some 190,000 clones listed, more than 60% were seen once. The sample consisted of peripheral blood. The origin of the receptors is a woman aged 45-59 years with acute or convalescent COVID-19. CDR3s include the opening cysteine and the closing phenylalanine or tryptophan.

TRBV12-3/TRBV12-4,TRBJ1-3,CASSLGGGNTIYF
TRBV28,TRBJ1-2,CASSLSAGGNYGYTF
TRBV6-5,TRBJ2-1,CASSRGLESYNEQFF
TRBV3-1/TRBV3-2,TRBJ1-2,CASSQRVPTDANYGYTF
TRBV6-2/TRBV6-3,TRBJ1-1,CASSYSGRGNEAFF
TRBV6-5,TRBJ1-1,CASSYSTGWRTEAFF
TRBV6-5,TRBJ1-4,CASSYRPKATNEKLFF
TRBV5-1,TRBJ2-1,CASSRPQGGNEQFF
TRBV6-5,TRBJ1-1,CASRARETVNTEAFF
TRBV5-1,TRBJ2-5,CASSSQGTQETQYF
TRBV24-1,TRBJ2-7,CATSDFKESEQYF
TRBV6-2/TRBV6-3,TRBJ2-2,CASSWTDTGELFF
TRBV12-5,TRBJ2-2,CASARIQGGELFF
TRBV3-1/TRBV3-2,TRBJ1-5,CASSLGVQPQHF
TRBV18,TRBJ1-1,CASSIWGQFNTEAFF
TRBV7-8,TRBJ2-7,CASSLDGTSTYEQYF
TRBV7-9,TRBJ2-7,CASSSTGGYEQYF
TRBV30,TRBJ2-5,CAWSRARGETQYF
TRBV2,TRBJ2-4,CASTGSNIQYF
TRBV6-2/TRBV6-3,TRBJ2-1,CASSYPASEGTPSYNEQFF
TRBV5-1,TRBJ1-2,CASSSGQGAEGYTF
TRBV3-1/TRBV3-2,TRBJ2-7,CASSPTLERKREQYF
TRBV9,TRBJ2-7,CASSLPSYEQYF
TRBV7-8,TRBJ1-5,CASSLRAGAGNQPQHF
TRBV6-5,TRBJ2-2,CASTEGRTNTGELFF
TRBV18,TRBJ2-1,CASSPVGSGIGGEQFF
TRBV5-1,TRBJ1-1,CASSRRTGANTEAFF
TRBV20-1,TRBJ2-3,CSADRTSSQYF
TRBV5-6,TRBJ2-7,CASSSSYEQYF
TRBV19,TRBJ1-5,CASSIGQGNQPQHF
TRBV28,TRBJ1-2,CATRPGQNYGYTF
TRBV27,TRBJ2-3,CASRELTGTDTQYF
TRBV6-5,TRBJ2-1,CASSTTGSNEQFF
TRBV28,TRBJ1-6,CASSFFPPLHF
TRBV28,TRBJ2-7,CASRGAGTGHYEQYF
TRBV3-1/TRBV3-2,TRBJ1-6,CASSQDGGGSIGNNSPLHF
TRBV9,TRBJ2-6,CASSVGGSGANVLTF
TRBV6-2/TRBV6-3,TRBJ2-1,CASSPGTSGSSSYNEQFF
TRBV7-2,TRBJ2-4,CASSPDRGLAKNIQYF
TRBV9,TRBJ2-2,CASSVAGGGSGELFF
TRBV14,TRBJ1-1,CASSSSAGGDTEAFF
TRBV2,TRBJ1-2,CAGSSEGGWGYGYTF
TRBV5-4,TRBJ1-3,CASSFLDTIYF
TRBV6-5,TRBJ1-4,CASTSGQWTNEKLFF
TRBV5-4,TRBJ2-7,CASSLDYRTGGEQYF
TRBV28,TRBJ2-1,CASSLGVAGYNEQFF
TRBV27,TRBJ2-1,CASSLTVAGHSYNEQFF
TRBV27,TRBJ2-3,CASIGDTQYF
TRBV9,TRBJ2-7,CASSPRTGVITYEQYF
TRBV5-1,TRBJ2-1,CASSGGTNYNEQFF
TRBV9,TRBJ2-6,CASSVAGGVPGANVLTF
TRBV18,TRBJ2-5,CASSFTPGQRYQETQYF